The 7 T cell receptor beta chains below were found in one sample sequenced in a study of T cells in localized non-small cell lung cancer. The protocol was immunoSEQ multiplex PCR, while the TCRdb copy is restricted to in-frame clones and leaves out a portion. The sample consists of 45,000 to 65,000 clones, around three quarters of them appearing once. This sample comprised PBMCs, obtained before any cancer treatment. The receptors derive from a woman between 35 and 75 years old with stage II lung adenocarcinoma.

This chain links TRBV6-5 with TRBJ1-1; TRBD1 agrees at 10 bases. From germline, CDR1 is MNHEY and CDR2 SVGAGI. The V segment lost 5 bases and the J segment 10 bases; nucleotides outside the gene matches: 13. The CDR3 sequence is 15 residues long. The CDR3 nucleotides read TGTGCCAGCAGTAATCAAGGGACAGGGGCGGGAGGAGCTTTCTTT. Translating gives CASSNQGTGAGGAFF.

This clone was detected only once. The chain links TRBV18 to TRBJ2-1; D possibly corresponds to TRBD2 (6 bases). The V end was cut by 3 bases, the J end by 3 bases, with 12 bases between. This CDR3 spans 15 amino acids. Germline assignment: CDR1 KGHSH and CDR2 LQKENI. The CDR3 DNA reads as TGTGCCAGCTCACCCGGAGGGCTGAGCTACAATGAGCAGTTCTTC. It translates to CASSPGGLSYNEQFF.

V and J are TRBV5-6 and TRBJ1-1, with D perhaps matching TRBD1 (5 bases). The CDR3 spans 15 residues. Germline CDR1 reads SGHDT; CDR2 reads YYEEEE. Trimming removed 5 bases at V and 4 bases at J, with 18 bases between. The CDR3 is CASSRIHYGGTEAFF. The CDR3 DNA is TGTGCCAGCAGTCGTATACACTATGGGGGCACTGAAGCTTTCTTT.

The rearrangement joins TRBV9 to TRBJ2-2; D is unclear. The CDR3 length is 13 residues. CDR1 is SGDLS, CDR2 YYNGEE, per germline. Trimming removed 0 bases at V and 4 bases at J, with 4 bases between. CDR3 nucleotides: TGTGCCAGCAGCGTAGGGGTCACCGGGGAGCTGTTTTTT. Protein product: CASSVGVTGELFF.

The rearrangement joins TRBV6-6 to TRBJ1-1; D unresolved. CDR3 length equals 15 residues. V lost 0 bases and J lost 0, with 8 bases in between. Germline lookup yields CDR1 MNHNY and CDR2 SVGAGI (reference sequence). The DNA of the CDR3 is TGTGCCAGCAGTTACTCGATAATGGTGAACACTGAAGCTTTCTTT. Translation gives CASSYSIMVNTEAFF.

The rearrangement joins TRBV7-8 to TRBJ1-1; maybe TRBD1 (5 bases). Germline CDR1 and CDR2: SGHVS and FQNEAQ. The germline V and J ends were trimmed by 3 bases and 0 bases, with 11 bases remaining between them. This CDR3 comprises 15 residues. Written as DNA, the CDR3 is TGTGCCAGCAGCTTCGCAGGGCCCTTGAACACTGAAGCTTTCTTT. This translates into CASSFAGPLNTEAFF.

This chain links TRBV27 with TRBJ2-7; TRBD2 agrees at 9 bases. The J segment lost 2 bases and the V segment lost 2 bases, leaving 4 bases of the junction unmatched. The CDR3 runs 15 residues. Germline V gives CDR1 MNHEY, CDR2 SMNVEV (reference sequence). As DNA, the CDR3 is TGTGCCAGCAGTTTAGTGGGGACTAGCACCTACGAGCAGTACTTC. Protein product: CASSLVGTSTYEQYF.